These 30 T cell receptor beta chains originate from one sample sequenced in a study of blood T cells in healthy people across ages. Primers used in a second PCR of about 7 to 12 cycles were a sample-barcoded 5' primer and a J-beta primer mix. Using its own MiXCR run on the 5' RACE reads, TCRdb lists one record per CDR3 protein. In the table there are fewer than 2,000,000 distinct CDR3 sequences, almost 35% of which are singletons. Sequenced material: blood. The receptor source for this set is a woman younger than 45 in good health.

As concerns this clonotype: The germline gene is not matched at one end of the junction; a read error may be the cause. The chain joins TRBV6-2 or TRBV6-3 to TRBJ2-1; the D gene is possibly TRBD1 (6 bases). Looked up from germline, CDR1 is MNHEY and CDR2 is SVGEGT. This CDR3 region has 15 residues. CDR3 sequence: CAGTTPGQSSNEQFF. CDR3 nucleotides: TGTGCCGGAACAACCCCAGGACAGTCCTCCAATGAGCAGTTCTTC.

This clonotype showed up just a few times. This sequence joins TRBV6-2 or TRBV6-3 and TRBJ2-5, with TRBD1 identical over 9 bases. The V segment lost 4 bases and the J segment 5 bases; nucleotides outside the gene matches: 14. The germline V gene encodes CDR1 MNHEY and CDR2 SVGEGT. The length of the CDR3 is 17 residues. CDR3 DNA: TGTGCCAGCAGTTTCTATCCCGGGACAGGGAAGGTGGAGACCCAGTACTTC. This sequence encodes CASSFYPGTGKVETQYF.

J is TRBJ2-1 and V is TRBV11-3; 10 bases map to TRBD2. CDR1 is SGHNT, CDR2 YENEEA, per germline. The CDR3 length is 17 residues. The trim removed 0 bases at V and 0 bases at J, leaving 2 bases unmatched. Here the CDR3 DNA reads TGTGCCAGCAGCTTAGATACTAGCGGGAACTCCTACAATGAGCAGTTCTTC. This encodes CASSLDTSGNSYNEQFF.

This clonotype has a handful of counts. The chain carries TRBV7-2 and TRBJ2-3; D not resolved. The germline gives CDR1 SGHTA, CDR2 FQGNSA. The CDR3 has 12 amino acids. Trimming cost V 4 bases and J 5 bases, with 7 bases left between them. CDR3 region: CASSSRIDTQYF. CDR3 bases: TGTGCCAGCAGCTCGCGAATAGATACGCAGTATTTT.

The V gene is TRBV18, the J gene TRBJ2-6, with D unresolved. There are 17 residues in the CDR3. In germline, CDR1 is KGHSH, CDR2 LQKENI. Trimming removed 1 base at V and 0 bases at J, with 10 bases between. In DNA form, the CDR3 reads TGTGCCAGCTCACCACAGAAATCCGTCTCTGGGGCCAACGTCCTGACTTTC. It codes for CASSPQKSVSGANVLTF.

This clonotype was observed a few times. The V and J genes are TRBV28 and TRBJ2-3; 10 bases are a match to TRBD2. Germline V CDR1 and CDR2: MDHEN, SYDVKM. Trimming took 5 bases from V and 6 from J; bases not matched to a gene: 8. The CDR3 spans 15 residues. This CDR3 is CASSPPSGSVDTQYF. The CDR3, as DNA: TGTGCCAGCAGTCCCCCTAGCGGGAGTGTGGATACGCAGTATTTT.

V gene TRBV20-1 combines with J gene TRBJ2-7, with 10 bases fitting TRBD2. V lost 5 bases and J lost 5; bases outside the gene matches: 12. CDR1 is DFQATT and CDR2 is SNEGSKA in the germline V gene (reference sequence). The CDR3 covers 15 residues. The CDR3 protein is CSARGSSGGLDEQYF. The CDR3 nucleotides are TGCAGTGCTCGCGGTAGTAGCGGGGGGCTCGACGAGCAGTACTTC.

The chain couples TRBV3-1 to TRBJ2-1; tentative D call: TRBD2 (6 bases). CDR1 is LGHDT and CDR2 is YNNKEL in the germline V gene (reference sequence). CDR3 length equals 18 residues. Trimming removed 0 bases at V and 2 bases at J, with 17 bases between. The CDR3 region is CASSQDYGLGGAYNEQFF. CDR3 nucleotide sequence: TGTGCCAGCAGCCAAGATTATGGCCTAGGAGGGGCCTACAATGAGCAGTTCTTC.

This clonotype turned up a few times. The chain recombines TRBV4-1 with TRBJ2-1; perhaps TRBD2 as D (5 bases). The V end lost 1 base, the J end lost 5 bases, and 12 bases lay between the germline ends. The CDR3 runs 15 residues. Looked up from germline, CDR1 is MGHRA and CDR2 is YSYEKL. The CDR3 here is CASSQVYGRDNEQFF. CDR3 DNA sequence: TGCGCCAGCAGCCAAGTTTACGGGCGGGACAATGAGCAGTTCTTC.

Notes on this clonotype: At one boundary the junction diverges from the germline segment, which might be a read error. The chain joins TRBV20-1 to TRBJ2-1; D is ambiguous. CDR1 is DFQATT, CDR2 SNEGSKA, per germline (reference sequence). This CDR3 comprises 12 residues. The chain's CDR3 is CRARDSRDEQFF. The CDR3, as DNA: TGCAGGGCTAGAGATTCAAGGGATGAGCAGTTCTTC.

This clonotype has just one count. CDR3 region: CASPVGGVTYTDTQYF. The DNA of the CDR3 is TGTGCCAGCCCAGTCGGAGGGGTCACCTACACAGATACGCAGTATTTT. This chain uses TRBV6-1 with TRBJ2-3, with a tentative D call TRBD2 (6 bases). The CDR3 has 16 amino acids. V was clipped by 8 bases and J by 2 bases, with 20 bases between them. In germline, CDR1 is MNHNS, CDR2 SASEGT.

This clonotype was counted only a few times. The chain recombines TRBV7-2 with TRBJ2-7; TRBD1 agrees at 8 bases. The CDR3 runs to 14 residues. Germline V gene lookup returns CDR1 SGHTA and CDR2 FQGNSA. The junction had 6 bases not matched to a gene; V was cut back by 3 bases and J by 5 bases. CDR3 loop: CASSFRTGYDEQYF. CDR3 sequence (DNA): TGTGCCAGCAGCTTCAGGACAGGGTACGACGAGCAGTACTTC.

The genes are TRBV20-1 and TRBJ1-2; 8 bases align to TRBD1. CDR1 is DFQATT and CDR2 is SNEGSKA in the germline V gene (reference sequence). CDR3 length equals 14 residues. With V trimmed by 6 bases and J by 8 bases, 14 bases remained unmatched. The CDR3 protein is CSAPSPRGRRGYTF. The CDR3 DNA reads TGCAGTGCCCCCTCCCCCAGGGGGCGCCGGGGCTACACCTTC.

The chain joins TRBV12-3 or TRBV12-4 to TRBJ1-2; tentative D call: TRBD1 (6 bases). The CDR3 totals 15 residues. Trimming took off 6 bases at V and 7 bases at J, with 21 bases between the two ends. CDR3 region: CASSTTTGKRIGYTF. CDR3 DNA sequence: TGTGCCAGCAGCACTACGACAGGAAAGAGAATTGGCTACACCTTC.

This clonotype was observed a handful of times. V gene TRBV7-2 combines with J gene TRBJ1-1; 9 bases align to TRBD1. The V segment lost 1 base and the J segment 3 bases; nucleotides outside the gene matches: 3. Germline V gene lookup returns CDR1 SGHTA and CDR2 FQGNSA. The CDR3 is 15 residues long. CDR3 in DNA: TGTGCCAGCAGCTTAGGGGACAGGGTTTACACTGAAGCTTTCTTT. Translation: CASSLGDRVYTEAFF.

There are a few counts of this clonotype. J is TRBJ2-3 and V is TRBV10-3; D is possibly TRBD1 or TRBD2 (5 bases each). Per germline, CDR1 ENHRY and CDR2 SYGVKD. V was cut by 6 bases and J by 4 bases, with 14 bases left in between. The CDR3 is 14 residues long. The chain's CDR3 is CAIRGTATSDTQYF. CDR3 sequence (DNA): TGTGCCATCAGGGGGACCGCAACATCAGATACGCAGTATTTT.

The rearrangement joins TRBV6-1 to TRBJ1-1; D is ambiguous. CDR1 and CDR2 (germline): MNHNS, SASEGT. The V end was cut by 0 bases, the J end by 5 bases, with 16 bases between. The CDR3 length is 16 residues. The CDR3 here is CASSEALHRTMTEAFF. CDR3 nucleotides: TGTGCCAGCAGTGAAGCTCTTCACAGAACAATGACTGAAGCTTTCTTT.

The chain links TRBV30 to TRBJ2-7; 8 bases are shared with TRBD1. V lost 1 base, J lost 3 bases, and 8 bases stayed unmatched. Germline CDR1 GTSNPN, CDR2 SVGIG (reference sequence). This CDR3 contains 15 residues. The chain's CDR3 is CAWSGGTGASYEQYF. The CDR3 coding sequence is TGTGCCTGGAGTGGAGGGACAGGAGCCAGCTACGAGCAGTACTTC.

V gene TRBV30 combines with J gene TRBJ2-5; D perhaps matches TRBD2 (7 bases). Germline CDR1 is GTSNPN and CDR2 is SVGIG (reference sequence). Trimming removed 7 bases at V and 2 bases at J, with 20 bases between. The CDR3 runs to 15 residues. The CDR3 sequence: CASGGLGGWQETQYF. The CDR3 DNA is TGTGCCTCGGGGGGTTTAGGGGGTTGGCAAGAGACCCAGTACTTC.

As for this clonotype: This CDR3 fails to terminate in the conserved phenylalanine or tryptophan, so it likely reflects a read error. The chain joins TRBV7-9 to TRBJ1-3; TRBD1 matches at 9 bases. The CDR3 sequence is 15 residues long. The germline gives CDR1 SEHNR, CDR2 FQNEAQ (reference sequence). V lost 5 bases to trimming and J lost 2 bases; unmatched junction nucleotides: 4. The CDR3 DNA reads as TGTGCCAGCAGCGTAAACAGGGGGCCTGGAAACACCATATATTCT. Its protein is CASSVNRGPGNTIYS.

This clonotype was recorded a few times. V is TRBV12-3 or TRBV12-4 and J is TRBJ1-5, with D tentatively TRBD1 (6 bases). Trimming took off 6 bases at V and 1 base at J, with 13 bases between the two ends. The CDR3 has 15 residues. CDR3 amino acids: CASSSQGLSNQPQHF. The CDR3 DNA sequence: TGTGCCAGCAGCTCCCAGGGGCTCAGCAATCAGCCCCAGCATTTT.

The sample holds a few counts of this clonotype. The chain joins TRBV27 to TRBJ1-5, with D uncertain. Germline loops: CDR1 MNHEY, CDR2 SMNVEV (reference sequence). The CDR3 extends over 13 amino acids. V shed 6 bases and J shed 2 bases, with 8 bases lying between them. As DNA, the CDR3 is TGTGCCAGCAGGCCAATTGGCAATCAGCCCCAGCATTTT. Protein product: CASRPIGNQPQHF.

The chain has TRBV7-9 and TRBJ1-2; 10 bases agree with TRBD1. The CDR3 extends over 15 amino acids. Losses at the gene ends were 2 bases for V and 8 bases for J; bases not matched to a gene: 8. Per germline, CDR1 SEHNR and CDR2 FQNEAQ (reference sequence). CDR3 DNA sequence: TGTGCCAGCAGCTTAACGCCCGGGACAGGGGAAGGCTACACCTTC. Translating it yields CASSLTPGTGEGYTF.

As to this clonotype: Germline is not matched at one junction end, which may reflect a read error. J is TRBJ2-3 and V is TRBV20-1; 7 bases agree with TRBD1. The V gene's germline CDR1 is DFQATT and CDR2 SNEGSKA (reference sequence). The CDR3 spans 16 residues. The CDR3 reads CSASTRTGLSTGTQYF. CDR3 sequence (DNA): TGCAGTGCTTCGACCCGGACAGGTTTGAGCACAGGTACGCAGTATTTT.

This clonotype showed up many times. The chain joins TRBV29-1 to TRBJ2-1; D is possibly TRBD2 (6 bases). Trimming stripped 5 bases from V and 0 bases from J, with 8 bases between. Germline-derived CDR1 and CDR2 are SQVTM and ANQGSEA. CDR3 length: 13 residues. The CDR3 DNA follows: TGCAGCGTTCTCGGGAGCTCCTACAATGAGCAGTTCTTC. This sequence encodes CSVLGSSYNEQFF.

The chain has TRBV7-9 and TRBJ2-1; a possible D gene is TRBD2 (6 bases). The CDR3 length is 16 residues. The germline gives CDR1 SEHNR, CDR2 FQNEAQ (reference sequence). Trimming took 5 bases from V and 7 from J, leaving 21 bases between them. DNA for the CDR3: TGTGCCAGCAGCCCCACCTCTGGGGCGGGGTTGAATGAGCAGTTCTTC. Amino acids: CASSPTSGAGLNEQFF.

Notes on this clonotype: A junction boundary mismatches the germline segment, possibly from a read error. The chain combines TRBV5-4 with TRBJ2-7; possible D gene TRBD2, 6 bases. CDR1 is SGHNT, CDR2 YYREEE, per germline (reference sequence). The CDR3 consists of 15 residues. The CDR3 DNA reads as TGTGCCAGCAGTCGTGGGACTCAGAGCTCCTACAAGCAGTACTTC. Translating gives CASSRGTQSSYKQYF.

V usage is TRBV25-1 and J usage is TRBJ2-5; perhaps TRBD1 as D (6 bases). The ends were cut back, 2 bases at V and 2 bases at J, with 18 bases in the middle. The CDR3 sequence is 17 residues long. CDR1 is MGHDK and CDR2 is SYGVNS in the germline V gene. The CDR3 region is CASSEPETGMWQETQYF. The CDR3 region has the DNA TGTGCCAGCAGTGAACCGGAAACAGGGATGTGGCAAGAGACCCAGTACTTC. Full variable domain (missing parts from reference TRBV25-1 and TRBJ2-5): EADIYQTPRYLVIGTGKKITLECSQTMGHDKMYWYQQDPGMELHLIHYSYGVNSTEKGDLSSESTVSRIRTEHFPLTLESARPSHTSQYLCASSEPETGMWQETQYFGPGTRLLVL.

This chain connects TRBV5-6 to TRBJ2-7; TRBD1 aligns across 7 bases. The J segment lost 1 base and the V segment lost 2 bases, leaving 6 bases of the junction unmatched. Germline V CDR1 and CDR2: SGHDT, YYEEEE. This CDR3 comprises 15 residues. This CDR3 reads CASSFGTVPSYEQYF. The CDR3 coding sequence is TGTGCCAGCAGCTTCGGGACAGTACCTTCCTACGAGCAGTACTTC.

The chain recombines TRBV18 with TRBJ2-7; tentative D call: TRBD2 (5 bases). V dropped 2 bases and J dropped 2 bases, with 13 bases sitting between them. CDR3 length: 15 residues. The germline V gene has CDR1 KGHSH and CDR2 LQKENI. CDR3 bases: TGTGCCAGCTCACCAGAGGGAGCCCGAACCTACGAGCAGTACTTC. Encoded protein: CASSPEGARTYEQYF.